This TCR beta chain was profiled in a study (dated by TCRdb to about 2015). The study in broad terms: Whether tumor-infiltrating Tregs in breast cancer are recruited from blood Tregs or converted in situ from other CD4+ T cell subsets was tested.

To purify naive CD4+ T cells, the Miltenyi Naive CD4+ T Cell Isolation kit was used, and CD25 microbeads served to deplete Tregs. Tregs, naive and memory CD4+ T cells from tumor, blood and ipsilateral draining lymph nodes of five or six breast cancer patients underwent full-length TCR alpha and beta sequencing. Tumor tissue and lymph nodes obtained from ipsilateral axillary dissection were perfused with PBS, minced and then digested with collagenase I and hyaluronidase. FACS confirmed that the sorted cell populations were more than 90% pure. Regarding this clonotype: The specificity of this receptor is unknown. It has no much larger one-base neighbor in the sample; base qualities were not kept.

Full-length TCR variable regions were amplified by 5' RACE PCR with constant-region reverse primers, and semi-nested PCR with Nested Universal Primer A was subsequently performed. The ReliaPrep RNA Cell Miniprep System was used to extract total RNA, which was then reverse transcribed into 5'RACE-ready cDNA with the SMARTer RACE 5'/3' Kit. Multiplex adaptors were used to barcode full-length TCR alpha and beta libraries, and the barcoded libraries were sequenced on an Illumina MiSeq. The published analysis was carried out like this. Sequencing data were pooled across the five patients for each of nine subset-tissue groups and compared by unsupervised clustering of TCR gene usage. The Morisita-Horn index was used to calculate repertoire similarity, with shared sequences weighted according to their contribution to each repertoire. In-frame beta chains were kept once TCRdb had trimmed the public reads at Q25 with fastp and called clones with MiXCR. Rows are combined by CDR3 protein, so each entry shows the most common genes and DNA. These V and J calls derive from TCRdb rather than the authors' analysis. Counted in this sample were about 60,000 distinct CDR3 sequences; 25% to 30% of them appeared once. The ten biggest clones cover approximately 2.2% of the sample.

CDR1 and CDR2 were assigned from the germline V gene as MNHEY and SVGAGI. Counted from cysteine to phenylalanine, this CDR3 has 15 amino acids. The CDR3 DNA has 45 bases and is translated from base 1. Cut back by 2 bases and 0 bases, the V and J ends lie 9 bases apart. Summary of the overall study and its limitations: Validation in the larger cohort was restricted to a single TCR beta V-J rearrangement rather than whole repertoires. The TCR gene usage of tumor memory CD4+ T cells clustered together with blood and lymph node memory CD4+ cells and with lymph node naive CD4+ cells. The greatest overlap of tumor-infiltrating Treg TCR alpha and beta sequences was with tumor naive CD4+ T cells, followed next by blood naive CD4+ T cells.

The sample consisted of tumor-infiltrating naive CD4+ T cells sorted from the breast tumor. The sample's cell subset or site label is to be understood as: naive CD4+ T cells, CD4+CD45RA+CD25-. This TCR came from a female donor with breast cancer. The chain links TRBV6-5 with TRBJ2-3; the D gene is tentatively TRBD1 or TRBD2, each matching 5 bases. The CDR3 has the sequence CASSYRDGSTDTQYF. DNA sequence: TGTGCCAGCAGTTACAGGGACGGAAGCACAGATACGCAGTATTTT.